This T cell receptor (beta chain) was observed in a study of cytomegalovirus exposure and HLA in healthy donors (dated by TCRdb to 2017 to 2019). With respect to the entire study: An earlier analysis of approximately 550 of the donors reported 250 to 300 Gb of sequence data and 100 million to 140 million unique TCR beta sequences from about 179 million T cells. The study used immunosequencing to profile the T cell repertoires of 670 or so subjects and linked those repertoires to cytomegalovirus serostatus. To study patterns of TCR occurrence, a later analysis re-analyzed previously published TCR beta repertoires from around 660 donors and added high-resolution HLA genotyping. On average, 235,054 unique TCR beta nucleotide sequences were sequenced per donor among some 430 genotyped donors of the cohort, with roughly 18% of those sequences being non-productive. Alongside the repertoire data, information on donor age, sex, ethnicity and CMV serostatus was compiled. Both class I and class II loci were covered by HLA typing, at four-digit resolution. The genetic ancestry cluster associated with self-reported Caucasian donors included 81% of the roughly 400 genotyped donors. Around 320 gigabases of sequencing data and approximately 80 million unique TCR sequences were included in an early release covering several hundred HLA-typed donors. Genome-wide SNP genotypes for about 60% of the roughly 670 donors were used in a later genetic analysis, which treated that subset as a discovery cohort. The study was designed to test whether signatures of past pathogen exposure could be identified by cataloging public T cell receptors. To decide whether each TCR beta V gene segment behaved as functional or pseudogenic, an earlier analysis of approximately 600 of the donors relied on high-throughput TCR beta sequencing. In the later analysis, no new phenotypic data were used to find candidate immune exposures; instead, reliance was placed on TCR beta sequences and their occurrence across donors. All discovery cohort repertoires had been generated on a single sequencing platform. The number of donors typed differed by locus, with roughly 620-630 for A, B, C, DRB1 and DQB1, around 500 for DQA1, 600 to 610 for DPA1, and some 470 for DPB1. Several DR-DQ haplotypes were handled as single units for association and clustering because linkage in the cohort was strong. A separate validation cohort of approximately 120 different subjects was used in addition to the 666-subject first cohort. To predict cytomegalovirus infection status, the study combined high-throughput TCR immunosequencing, statistical association of individual TCRs with disease status, and machine learning.

The cohort comprised some 700 healthy bone marrow donors. At the time of sampling, all cohort members were nominally healthy, though unrecorded immune exposures were likely present. The donor was CMV seropositive and belonged to the group of about 290 seropositive cohort members. A peripheral blood sample was collected from each donor, and TCR beta sequencing was performed on peripheral blood mononuclear cells. The Qiagen DNeasy Blood Extraction Kit was used to extract genomic DNA from the blood cell samples. As regards this clone: Its binding antigen is unknown. The sample holds no much larger clone one base away, and base qualities are not on file.

Study-wide findings and limitations: In vitro tests confirmed that a few of the cytomegalovirus-associated TCR beta chains recognize cytomegalovirus antigens. It was suggested by the authors that the approach could potentially be generalized to other disease states and immunological phenotypes. Because some donors lacked HLA typing at each locus, the association tests relied only on the typed subset. Correlated functional status among segregating V segments might be attributable to linkage disequilibrium, but an unknown experimental factor could not be ruled out. A total of 150 or so TCR beta chains were listed by the study as associated with cytomegalovirus. An association between a missense DCLRE1C variant and V-gene and J-gene trimming of TCR beta chains was found in a later genetic analysis and replicated in an independent cohort. Assigning TCR associations to individual alleles was difficult when HLA alleles, especially DR and DQ, strongly co-occurred. Sequencing depth was assumed to be roughly uniform across donors in the presence/absence analyses, though that assumption may not hold. The 87-base-pair reads could not distinguish some IMGT-functional V segments, including TRBV6-2 and TRBV6-3, so those segments were excluded. At a false discovery rate of 0.05, a later analysis linked under 20,000 TCR beta sequences to specific HLA alleles. In a later analysis, the rate of TCR association differed among HLA loci, with DRB1 alleles having the most associated TCRs and HLA-C alleles having the fewest. Compared with the roughly 670-donor mean, donors in an Asian-associated ancestry cluster had fewer N-insertions in productive TCRs, according to a later genetic analysis. Because counts were too low, roughly 18 rarely observed V segments, including chromosome 9 orphons, were left out of the earlier analysis of a few hundred of the donors. A later analysis found that most CMV-associated TCR beta chains appeared HLA-restricted, with HLA associations seemingly driven largely by CMV exposure. A further reported finding was that TCR beta sequences accurately predicted the HLA-A and HLA-B alleles for most subjects in the first cohort. In a later analysis, HLA-associated TCR beta chains showed more clonal expansion and lower generation probabilities than non-associated chains that were equally common. In an earlier analysis of 587 of the donors, most TCR beta V segments appeared in productive rearrangements about 87% or about 30% of the time, broadly matching IMGT annotations. A cluster of highly shared sequence variants was judged likely to be a technical artifact of the sequencing pipeline. In a later analysis, several top co-occurrence clusters were reported to appear linked to parvovirus B19, influenza, CMV and Epstein-Barr virus. Immune exposure information for the cohort was limited to CMV serostatus. The classifier was reported to diagnose cytomegalovirus status with high specificity and sensitivity in both the original and validation cohorts. The cohort was sequenced for TCR beta chains only, and without alpha or paired-chain data the features that could be detected were limited. Most TCR sequences were observed very rarely across donors, whereas some public TCRs were present in many individuals.

V sheds 0 bases and J sheds 3 bases, leaving 13 bases between their ends. From the cysteine up to the phenylalanine, the CDR3 has a length of 15 residues. Only CDR3 DNA is held: 45 bases, read in frame from base 1. The germline V gene specifies SGHRS as CDR1 and YFSETQ as CDR2. The library was produced with the immunoSEQ multiplex PCR assay. For the multiplex PCR, a mixture combining 60 forward primers for TCR Vbeta segments and 13 reverse primers for TCR Jbeta segments was used. A multiplex PCR assay on genomic DNA amplified the CDR3 region of rearranged TCR beta genes. The amplified TCR beta libraries were sequenced on the Illumina HiSeq System as 87-base-pair reads. In the source study's methods: Across the 500 to 750 repertoires, a later analysis counted 60 million to 90 million unique TCR beta chains, some 11 million of which were shared by at least two donors. Raw reads were error-corrected and collapsed into unique sequences with a nearest-neighbor algorithm that merged closely related sequences to remove PCR and sequencing errors. CDR3 sequences were aligned to IMGT reference sequences to assign V, D and J gene segments. For a sequence to be retained, at least a six-nucleotide match to both a V gene segment and a J gene segment was required. Rearrangements were classified as productive when the CDR3 lacked stop codons and remained in frame with V and J, and all other rearrangements were classified as non-productive. Following IMGT convention, CDR3 was defined as the stretch from the second conserved V-encoded cysteine to the conserved J-encoded phenylalanine. In an earlier analysis of more than 550 of the donors, sequences lacking an unambiguous match to a single V gene segment were excluded. In an earlier analysis of several hundred of the donors, a V segment was called functional when productive rearrangements were above 56.7%, and segregating when the standard deviation between donors exceeded 5%. A statistical classification framework was built for diagnosing cytomegalovirus status from the catalog of TCR beta chain sequences. In a later analysis, V and J genes were assigned by comparing TCR nucleotide sequences against IMGT/GENE-DB human TR gene sequences. A later analysis assigned CDR3 sequences and most-parsimonious VDJ recombination scenarios with the TCRdist pipeline. In a later analysis, every TCR beta chain was defined by the combination of its CDR3 amino acid sequence and its V-gene family, and reads without a unique V-gene family were dropped. As a way to deal with suspected cross-contamination and a sequencing artifact, a later analysis dropped over 550 nucleotide sequences that were highly shared and had low generation probability. In a later analysis, a clonal expansion index for each public chain was calculated from normalized within-repertoire ranks of inferred template counts. A later analysis computed generation probabilities with a VDJ recombination model fitted to out-of-frame rearrangements, and checked the results against IGoR. In a later analysis, TCR-TCR, TCR-HLA and TCR-CMV co-occurrence was scored with hypergeometric tests, and a repertoire-size bias correction was applied to TCR pairs. False discovery rates were estimated in a later analysis by permuting HLA or CMV assignments 20 times. In a later analysis, co-occurring TCRs were grouped using DBSCAN, and TCRdist sequence similarity was added for clustering within HLA-allele-positive subsets. Repertoires with fewer than 30,000 or more than 120,000 public chains, plus five repertoires with anomalous nucleotide sharing, were excluded from co-occurrence clustering. TCRdb stores this immuneACCESS table with in-frame sequences only. Part of the clones is absent; in the studies checked, under half of the shortfall reflects unresolved V genes, and no reason is known for the rest. Clonal size and the V and J genes are those of that table, whereas D and trimming came from the DNA. Counted in this sample were tens of thousands of clones; just over 75% of them appeared once. Under 3.5% of the sample is taken by the ten largest.

The sample consisted of PBMCs. The source is a man aged 50-59 years in good health and CMV-seropositive. The V and J segments used are TRBV5-1 and TRBJ2-7; a tentative D call is TRBD1 (5 bases match). The DNA reads TGCGCCAGCAGCTTGGTGCAACAGGCTGGCTACGAGCAGTACTTC. Translation gives CASSLVQQAGYEQYF.